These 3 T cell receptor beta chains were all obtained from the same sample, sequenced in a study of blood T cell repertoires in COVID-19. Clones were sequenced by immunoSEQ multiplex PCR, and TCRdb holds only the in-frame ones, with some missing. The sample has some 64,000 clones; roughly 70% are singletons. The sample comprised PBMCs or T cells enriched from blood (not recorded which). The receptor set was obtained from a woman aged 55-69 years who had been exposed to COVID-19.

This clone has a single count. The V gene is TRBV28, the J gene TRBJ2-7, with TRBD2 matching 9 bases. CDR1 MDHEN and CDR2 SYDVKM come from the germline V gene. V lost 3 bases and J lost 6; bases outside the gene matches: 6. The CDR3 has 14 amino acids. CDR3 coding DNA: TGTGCCAGCAGTTTTTACGGGACTAGCATCGAGCAGTACTTC. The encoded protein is CASSFYGTSIEQYF.

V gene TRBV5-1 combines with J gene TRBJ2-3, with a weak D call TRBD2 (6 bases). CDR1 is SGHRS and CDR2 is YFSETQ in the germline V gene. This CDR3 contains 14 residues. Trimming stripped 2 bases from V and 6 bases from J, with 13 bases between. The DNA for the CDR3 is TGCGCCAGCAGCTTAGAACGGGAGTTGGATACGCAGTATTTT. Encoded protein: CASSLERELDTQYF.

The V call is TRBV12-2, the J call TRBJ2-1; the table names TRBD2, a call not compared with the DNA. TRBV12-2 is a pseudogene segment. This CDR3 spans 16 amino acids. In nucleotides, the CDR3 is TGTGCAAGTCGCTGGAAGCTACCTGGACTAGTAGGTGAGCAGTTCTTC. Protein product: CASRWKLPGLVGEQFF.